Sequencing of this T cell receptor (beta chain) was carried out in a study of cytomegalovirus exposure and HLA in healthy donors. This clone came up once. 13 Jbeta primers and 60 Vbeta primers were used for the PCR. Data came from immunoSEQ multiplex PCR; TCRdb stores just in-frame clones and leaves some out. The sample has about 160,000 clones; more than 65% are singletons. Trimming took off 5 bases at V and 7 bases at J, with 12 bases between the two ends. From germline, CDR1 is MGHRA and CDR2 YSYEKL. The length of the CDR3 is 14 residues. The rearrangement links TRBV4-1 to TRBJ1-6; D may be TRBD1 (6 bases). This TCR derives from a man aged 30 to 39 in good health and CMV-seronegative. Sequenced material: PBMCs. The CDR3 DNA reads TGCGCCAGCAGCGGTAGGACAGTCAATTCACCCCTCCACTTT. This codes for CASSGRTVNSPLHF.